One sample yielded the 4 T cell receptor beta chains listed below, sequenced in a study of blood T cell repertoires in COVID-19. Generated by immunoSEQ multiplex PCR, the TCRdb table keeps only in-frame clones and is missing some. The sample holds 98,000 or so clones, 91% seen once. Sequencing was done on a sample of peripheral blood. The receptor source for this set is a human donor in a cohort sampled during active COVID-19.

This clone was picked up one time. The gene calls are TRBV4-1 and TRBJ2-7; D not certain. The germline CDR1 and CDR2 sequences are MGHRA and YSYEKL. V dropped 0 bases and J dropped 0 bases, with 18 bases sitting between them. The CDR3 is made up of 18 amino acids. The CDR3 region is CASSQDLPRTHLSYEQYF. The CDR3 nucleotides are TGCGCCAGCAGCCAAGATCTTCCTAGAACCCACCTCTCCTACGAGCAGTACTTC.

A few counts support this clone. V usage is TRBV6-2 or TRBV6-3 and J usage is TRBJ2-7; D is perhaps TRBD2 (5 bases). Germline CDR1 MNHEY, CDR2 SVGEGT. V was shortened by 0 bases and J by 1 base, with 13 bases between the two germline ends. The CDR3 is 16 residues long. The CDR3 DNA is TGTGCCAGCAGTTACTCCAATGCGGGCGAGTCCTACGAGCAGTACTTC. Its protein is CASSYSNAGESYEQYF.

As DNA, the CDR3 is TGTGCCAGCAGTTTGAGGGCTTTCTATGGCTACACCTTC. As protein: CASSLRAFYGYTF. The chain links TRBV27 to TRBJ1-2; D remains ambiguous. The CDR3 is made up of 13 amino acids. Trimming removed 3 bases at V and 4 bases at J, with 9 bases between. The germline gives CDR1 MNHEY, CDR2 SMNVEV (reference sequence).

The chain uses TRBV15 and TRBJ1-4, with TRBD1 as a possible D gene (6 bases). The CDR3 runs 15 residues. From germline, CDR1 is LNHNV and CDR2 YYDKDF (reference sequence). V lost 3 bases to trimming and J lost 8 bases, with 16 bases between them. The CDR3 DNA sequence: TGTGCCACCAGCAGCGGACAGTCAAGAGGAGAAAAACTGTTTTTT. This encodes CATSSGQSRGEKLFF.